This T cell receptor beta chain appears in the sequencing data of a study of OX40 agonist ivuxolimab in advanced cancers. This CDR3 has 14 residues. Trimming cost V 2 bases and J 2 bases, with 10 bases left between them. Germline V gene sequence: CDR1 MNHEY, CDR2 SVGAGI. Using immunoSEQ multiplex PCR, the repertoire was profiled, and TCRdb retains in-frame clones only, with some absent. Among roughly 57,000 clones listed, about 88% were seen once. Researchers took blood at baseline, on cycle 4 day 1, and on cycle 7 day 1. The starting material was CD4+ or CD8+ T cells sorted from blood, obtained in a trial of the OX40 agonist ivuxolimab. The source of this sequence is an adult with an advanced solid tumor such as melanoma, head and neck, liver or kidney cancer. The chain couples TRBV6-5 to TRBJ2-7; D is ambiguous. The CDR3 region has the DNA TGTGCCAGCAGTTACCCCTTCGAGCCCTACGAGCAGTACTTC. The encoded protein is CASSYPFEPYEQYF.